A selection of T cell receptor beta chains follows, all from one sample in a study of blood T cell repertoires in COVID-19. Here immunoSEQ multiplex PCR was the method, and the copy in TCRdb shows in-frame clones only, minus some. The sample carries a few hundred thousand clones, roughly 90% recorded once. The source material was PBMCs or T cells enriched from blood (not recorded which). The receptors shown here come from a young woman with acute COVID-19. Both conserved end residues are part of each CDR3. The order of the fields is clone size, V gene, D gene, J gene, CDR3 DNA, CDR3 protein. The D gene is left open where the match is weak. The size field is filled for only some rows; it gives once, few, many or a size class.

abundance: NA; v_gene: TRBV13; d_gene: TRBD2; j_gene: TRBJ2-1; CDR3nt: TGTGCCAGCAGCTACGGGGGACTAGCGTCCAATGAGCAGTTCTTC; CDR3aa: CASSYGGLASNEQFF
abundance: NA; v_gene: TRBV24-1; d_gene: NA; j_gene: TRBJ2-1; CDR3nt: TGTGCCACCAGTGATACTAACACATTAGATGAGCAGTTCTTC; CDR3aa: CATSDTNTLDEQFF
abundance: NA; v_gene: TRBV28; d_gene: TRBD2; j_gene: TRBJ2-1; CDR3nt: TGTGCCAGCACTAAGACTAGCCGACACTACAATGAGCAGTTCTTC; CDR3aa: CASTKTSRHYNEQFF
abundance: once; v_gene: TRBV9; d_gene: TRBD2; j_gene: TRBJ2-7; CDR3nt: TGTGCCAGCAGCGTAGCTTTTGGAACTAGCGAACTCTCCTACGAGCAGTACTTC; CDR3aa: CASSVAFGTSELSYEQYF
abundance: NA; v_gene: TRBV7-9; d_gene: NA; j_gene: TRBJ1-6; CDR3nt: TGTGCCAGCAGCTCCACAGTTGTTTCACCCCTCCACTTT; CDR3aa: CASSSTVVSPLHF
abundance: NA; v_gene: TRBV29-1; d_gene: NA; j_gene: TRBJ1-1; CDR3nt: TGCAGCGTGGGGAATCTCCGAGGGGCTTTCTTT; CDR3aa: CSVGNLRGAFF
abundance: NA; v_gene: TRBV12-3/TRBV12-4; d_gene: NA; j_gene: TRBJ1-2; CDR3nt: TGTGCCAGCAAAGAGGGTACCTATGGCTACACCTTC; CDR3aa: CASKEGTYGYTF
abundance: NA; v_gene: TRBV2; d_gene: NA; j_gene: TRBJ2-2; CDR3nt: TGTGCCAGCACGGGCGGGACGAACACCGGGGAGCTGTTTTTT; CDR3aa: CASTGGTNTGELFF
abundance: NA; v_gene: TRBV19; d_gene: TRBD2; j_gene: TRBJ2-1; CDR3nt: TGTGCCAGTAGCGCCGGGACTAGCGGGAGAAATGAGCAGTTCTTC; CDR3aa: CASSAGTSGRNEQFF
abundance: few; v_gene: TRBV5-8; d_gene: NA; j_gene: TRBJ1-2; CDR3nt: TGTGCCAGCAGCTTGCGGCTACAGGGATATGAAGGCTACACCTTC; CDR3aa: CASSLRLQGYEGYTF